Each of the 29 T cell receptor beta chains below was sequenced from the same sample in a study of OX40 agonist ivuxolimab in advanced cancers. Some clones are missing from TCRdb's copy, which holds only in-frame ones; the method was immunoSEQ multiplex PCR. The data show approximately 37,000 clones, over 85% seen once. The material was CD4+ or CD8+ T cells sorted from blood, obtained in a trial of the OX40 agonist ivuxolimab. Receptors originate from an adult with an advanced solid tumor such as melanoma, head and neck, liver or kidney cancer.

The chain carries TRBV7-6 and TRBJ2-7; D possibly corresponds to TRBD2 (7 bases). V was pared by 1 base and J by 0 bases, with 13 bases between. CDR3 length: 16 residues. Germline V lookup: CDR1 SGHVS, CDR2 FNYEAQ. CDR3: CASSLVGGASSYEQYF. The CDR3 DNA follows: TGTGCCAGCAGCTTAGTGGGGGGGGCAAGCTCCTACGAGCAGTACTTC.

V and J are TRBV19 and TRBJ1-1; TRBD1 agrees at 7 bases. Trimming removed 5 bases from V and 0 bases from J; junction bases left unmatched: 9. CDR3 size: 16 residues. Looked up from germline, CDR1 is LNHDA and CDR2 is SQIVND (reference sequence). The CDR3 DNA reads TGTGCCAGTAGTGTAGGACAGGTATTAATGAACACTGAAGCTTTCTTT. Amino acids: CASSVGQVLMNTEAFF. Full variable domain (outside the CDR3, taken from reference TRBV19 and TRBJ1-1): DGGITQSPKYLFRKEGQNVTLSCEQNLNHDAMYWYRQDPGQGLRLIYYSQIVNDFQKGDIAEGYSVSREKKESFPLTVTSAQKNPTAFYLCASSVGQVLMNTEAFFGQGTRLTVV.

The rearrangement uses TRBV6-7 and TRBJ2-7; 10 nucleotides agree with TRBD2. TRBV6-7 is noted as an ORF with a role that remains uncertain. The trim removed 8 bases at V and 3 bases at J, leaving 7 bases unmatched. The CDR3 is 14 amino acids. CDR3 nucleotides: TGTGCCAGCGGGGGGACTAGCGATTACTACGAGCAGTACTTC. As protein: CASGGTSDYYEQYF.

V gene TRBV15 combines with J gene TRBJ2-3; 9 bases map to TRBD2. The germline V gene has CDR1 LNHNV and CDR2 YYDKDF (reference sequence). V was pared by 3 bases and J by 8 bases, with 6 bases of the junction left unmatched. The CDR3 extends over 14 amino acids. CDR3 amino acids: CATSSSGGGGTQYF. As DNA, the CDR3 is TGTGCCACCAGCAGTTCCGGCGGGGGGGGTACGCAGTATTTT.

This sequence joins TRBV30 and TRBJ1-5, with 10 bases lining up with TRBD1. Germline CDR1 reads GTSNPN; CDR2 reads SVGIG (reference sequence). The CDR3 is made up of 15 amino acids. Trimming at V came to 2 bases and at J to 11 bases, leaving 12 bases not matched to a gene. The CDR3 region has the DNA TGTGCCTGGAGTTCGTTGCTCGGACAGGGGGAGGCCCAGCATTTT. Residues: CAWSSLLGQGEAQHF.

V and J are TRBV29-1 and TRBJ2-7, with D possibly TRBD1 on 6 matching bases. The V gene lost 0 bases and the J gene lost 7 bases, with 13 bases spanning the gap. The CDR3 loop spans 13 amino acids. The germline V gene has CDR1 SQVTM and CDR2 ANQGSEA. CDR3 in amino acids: CSVEDQGRREQYF. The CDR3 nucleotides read TGCAGCGTTGAAGATCAGGGGCGACGGGAGCAGTACTTC.

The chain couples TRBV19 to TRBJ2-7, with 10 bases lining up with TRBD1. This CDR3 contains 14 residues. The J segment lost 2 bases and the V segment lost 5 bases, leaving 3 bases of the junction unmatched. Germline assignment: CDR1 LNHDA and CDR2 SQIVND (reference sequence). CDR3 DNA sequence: TGTGCCAGTAGTTTAGGGACAGGGGCCTACGAGCAGTACTTC. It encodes CASSLGTGAYEQYF.

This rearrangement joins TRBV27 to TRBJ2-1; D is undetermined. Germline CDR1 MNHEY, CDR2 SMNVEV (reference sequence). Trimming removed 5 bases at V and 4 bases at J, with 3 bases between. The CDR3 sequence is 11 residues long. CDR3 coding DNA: TGTGCCAGCAGTGTTTACAATGAGCAGTTCTTC. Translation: CASSVYNEQFF.

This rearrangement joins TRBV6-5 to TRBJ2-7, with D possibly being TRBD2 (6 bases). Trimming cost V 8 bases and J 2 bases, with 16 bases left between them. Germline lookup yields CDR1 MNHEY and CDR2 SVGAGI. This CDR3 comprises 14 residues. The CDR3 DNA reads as TGTGCCAGCGACCCGGCGGGGCAACCCTACGAGCAGTACTTC. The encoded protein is CASDPAGQPYEQYF.

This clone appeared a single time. As DNA, the CDR3 is TGTGCCAGCAGCTCGGAGGTAGGAGACTATGGCTACACCTTC. It is translated as CASSSEVGDYGYTF. The V call is TRBV11-2, the J call TRBJ1-2; D gene uncertain. Germline assignment: CDR1 SGHAT and CDR2 FQNNGV. The CDR3 runs to 14 residues. V lost 4 bases, J lost 3 bases, and 12 bases lay in between.

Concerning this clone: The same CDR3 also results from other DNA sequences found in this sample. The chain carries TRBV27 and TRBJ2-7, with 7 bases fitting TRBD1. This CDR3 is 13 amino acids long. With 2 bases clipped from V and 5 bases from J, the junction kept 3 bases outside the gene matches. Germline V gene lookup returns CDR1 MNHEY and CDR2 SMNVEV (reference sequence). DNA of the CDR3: TGTGCCAGCAGTTTAACAGGGGTCCACGAGCAGTACTTC. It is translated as CASSLTGVHEQYF.

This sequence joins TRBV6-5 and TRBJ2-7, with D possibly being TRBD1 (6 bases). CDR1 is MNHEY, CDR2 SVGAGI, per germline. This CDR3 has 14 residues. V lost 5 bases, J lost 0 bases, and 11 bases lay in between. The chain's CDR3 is CASSPGESSYEQYF. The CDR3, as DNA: TGTGCCAGCAGTCCAGGGGAAAGCTCCTACGAGCAGTACTTC.

CDR3 DNA: TGTGCCAGCAGCTACCACCAGGGGGCCTACGAGCAGTACTTC. Protein: CASSYHQGAYEQYF. This rearrangement joins TRBV7-9 to TRBJ2-7; 7 bases agree with TRBD1. The ends lost 4 bases at V and 2 bases at J; junction bases unmatched: 5. CDR3 length: 14 residues. From germline, CDR1 is SEHNR and CDR2 FQNEAQ (reference sequence).

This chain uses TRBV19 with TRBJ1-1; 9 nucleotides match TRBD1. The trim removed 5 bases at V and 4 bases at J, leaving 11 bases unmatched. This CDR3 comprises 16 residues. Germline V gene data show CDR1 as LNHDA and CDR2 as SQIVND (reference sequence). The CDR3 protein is CASSGDRGSSSTEAFF. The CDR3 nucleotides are TGTGCCAGTAGTGGAGACAGGGGGTCATCTAGCACTGAAGCTTTCTTT.

The CDR3 spells CASSVVNEQFF. CDR3 bases: TGTGCCAGCAGCGTAGTCAATGAGCAGTTCTTC. The V and J genes are TRBV9 and TRBJ2-1; D gene uncertain. V lost 0 bases and J 6 bases, leaving 1 base between the germline ends. The CDR3 has 11 amino acids. Germline V lookup: CDR1 SGDLS, CDR2 YYNGEE.

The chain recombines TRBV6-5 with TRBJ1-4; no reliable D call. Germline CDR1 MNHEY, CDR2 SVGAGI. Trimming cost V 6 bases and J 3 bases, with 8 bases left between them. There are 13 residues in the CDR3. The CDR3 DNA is TGTGCCAGCAGCACCTTAGCTAATGAAAAACTGTTTTTT. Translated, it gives CASSTLANEKLFF.

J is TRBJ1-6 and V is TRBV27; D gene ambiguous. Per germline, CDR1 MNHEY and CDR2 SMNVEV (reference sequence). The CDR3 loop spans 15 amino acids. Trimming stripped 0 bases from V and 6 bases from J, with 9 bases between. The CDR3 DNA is TGTGCCAGCAGTTTATCCCCCCGGCGTAATTCACCCCTCCACTTT. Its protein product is CASSLSPRRNSPLHF.

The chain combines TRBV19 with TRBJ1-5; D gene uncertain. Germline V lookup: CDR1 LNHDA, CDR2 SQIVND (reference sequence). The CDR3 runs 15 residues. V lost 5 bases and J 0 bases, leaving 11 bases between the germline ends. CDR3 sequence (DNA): TGTGCCAGTAGTCTGGCCTTCTATAGCAATCAGCCCCAGCATTTT. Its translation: CASSLAFYSNQPQHF.

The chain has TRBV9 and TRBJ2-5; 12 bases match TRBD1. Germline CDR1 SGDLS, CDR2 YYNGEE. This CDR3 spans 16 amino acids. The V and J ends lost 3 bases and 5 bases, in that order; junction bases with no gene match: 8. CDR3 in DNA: TGTGCCAGCAGCGCACCGGGACAGGGGGCGCGGGAGACCCAGTACTTC. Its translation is CASSAPGQGARETQYF. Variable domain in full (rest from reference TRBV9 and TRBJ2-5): DSGVTQTPKHLITATGQRVTLRCSPRSGDLSVYWYQQSLDQGLQFLIQYYNGEERAKGNILERFSAQQFPDLHSELNLSSLELGDSALYFCASSAPGQGARETQYFGPGTRLLVL.

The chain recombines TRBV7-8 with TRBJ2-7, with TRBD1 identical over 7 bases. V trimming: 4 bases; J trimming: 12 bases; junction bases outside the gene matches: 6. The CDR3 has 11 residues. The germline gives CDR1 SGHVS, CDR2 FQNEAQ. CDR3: CASSYDRVSYF. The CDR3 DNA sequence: TGTGCCAGCAGCTACGACAGGGTGTCGTACTTC.

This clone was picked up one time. The CDR3 protein is CASSLGGAEQFF. The CDR3 nucleotides read TGTGCCAGCAGCTTGGGCGGCGCTGAGCAGTTCTTC. The chain uses TRBV5-4 and TRBJ2-1; no clear D gene. V shed 0 bases and J shed 9 bases, with 7 bases lying between them. CDR3 length equals 12 residues. Germline-derived CDR1 and CDR2 are SGHNT and YYREEE (reference sequence).

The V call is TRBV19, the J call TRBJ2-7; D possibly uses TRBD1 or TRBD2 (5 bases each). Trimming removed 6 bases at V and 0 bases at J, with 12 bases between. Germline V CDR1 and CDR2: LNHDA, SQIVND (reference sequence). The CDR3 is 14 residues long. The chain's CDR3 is CASSLWGSSYEQYF. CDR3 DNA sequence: TGTGCCAGTAGCCTCTGGGGGTCCTCCTACGAGCAGTACTTC.

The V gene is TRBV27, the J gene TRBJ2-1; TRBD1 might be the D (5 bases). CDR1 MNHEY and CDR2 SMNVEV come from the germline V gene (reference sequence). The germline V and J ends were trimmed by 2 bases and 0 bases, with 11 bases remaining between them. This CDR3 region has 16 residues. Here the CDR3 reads CASSLRGQSSYNEQFF. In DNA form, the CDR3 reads TGTGCCAGCAGTTTAAGGGGCCAAAGCTCCTACAATGAGCAGTTCTTC.

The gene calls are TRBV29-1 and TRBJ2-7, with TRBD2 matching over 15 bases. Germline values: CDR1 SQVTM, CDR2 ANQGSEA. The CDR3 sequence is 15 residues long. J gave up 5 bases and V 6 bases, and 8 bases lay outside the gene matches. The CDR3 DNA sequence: TGCAGCGTCCAAGGACTAGCGGGAGGGCCGGACGAGCAGTACTTC. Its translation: CSVQGLAGGPDEQYF.

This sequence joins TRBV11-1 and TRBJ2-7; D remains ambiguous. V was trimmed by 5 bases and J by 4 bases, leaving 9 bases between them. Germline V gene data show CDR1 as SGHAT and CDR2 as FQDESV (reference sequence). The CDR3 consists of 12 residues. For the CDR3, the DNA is TGTGCCAGCAGCACAAATGATTACGAGCAGTACTTC. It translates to CASSTNDYEQYF.

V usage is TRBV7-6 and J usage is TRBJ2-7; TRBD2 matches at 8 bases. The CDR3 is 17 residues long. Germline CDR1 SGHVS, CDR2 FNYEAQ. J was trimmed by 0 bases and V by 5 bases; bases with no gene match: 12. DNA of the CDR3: TGTGCCAGCAGCCCCCGGGAGGGAGGGATAGGCTCCTACGAGCAGTACTTC. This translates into CASSPREGGIGSYEQYF.

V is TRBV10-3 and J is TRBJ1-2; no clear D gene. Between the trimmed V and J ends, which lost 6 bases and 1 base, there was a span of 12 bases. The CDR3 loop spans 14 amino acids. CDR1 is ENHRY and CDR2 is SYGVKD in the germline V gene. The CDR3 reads CAISESRVNYGYTF. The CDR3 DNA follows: TGTGCCATCAGCGAGAGTAGAGTTAACTATGGCTACACCTTC.

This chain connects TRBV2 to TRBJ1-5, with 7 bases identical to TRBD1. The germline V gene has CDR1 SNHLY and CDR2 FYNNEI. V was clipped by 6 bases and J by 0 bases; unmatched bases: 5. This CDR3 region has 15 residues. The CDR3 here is CASRATGNSNQPQHF. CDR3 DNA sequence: TGTGCCAGCAGAGCGACAGGGAATAGCAATCAGCCCCAGCATTTT.

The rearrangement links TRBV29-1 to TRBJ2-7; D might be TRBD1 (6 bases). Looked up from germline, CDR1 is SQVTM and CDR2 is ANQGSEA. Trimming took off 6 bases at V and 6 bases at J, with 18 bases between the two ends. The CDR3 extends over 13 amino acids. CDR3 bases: TGCAGCGTCCGACGGACAGAATATGTCGAGCAGTACTTC. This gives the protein CSVRRTEYVEQYF.